The 14 T cell receptor beta chains below were found in one sample sequenced in a study of beta chain features in type 1 diabetes. The entirety of the isolated RNA underwent reverse transcription, so expressed TCRB transcripts were sequenced. TCRdb's copy holds only in-frame clones and misses some; the assay was immunoSEQ multiplex PCR. The sample has about 230,000 clones, 9.6% seen once. The material sequenced was naive CD4+ T cells from blood. These receptors came from a woman aged 18-29 years in good health.

V and J are TRBV6-1 and TRBJ2-2; 11 nucleotides agree with TRBD2. V trimming: 1 base; J trimming: 6 bases; junction bases outside the gene matches: 10. CDR3 length equals 18 residues. Germline V gives CDR1 MNHNS, CDR2 SASEGT. CDR3 coding DNA: TGTGCCAGCAGTGAAGTGGGGGCTAGCGGGAGGAGAGCCGGGGAGCTGTTTTTT. This translates into CASSEVGASGRRAGELFF.

The genes are TRBV5-1 and TRBJ1-5, with no clear D. Trimming removed 0 bases from V and 3 bases from J, with 4 bases in between. CDR3 length: 13 amino acids. Germline loops: CDR1 SGHRS, CDR2 YFSETQ. This chain's CDR3 is CASSLGINQPQHF. DNA of the CDR3: TGCGCCAGCAGCTTGGGTATCAATCAGCCCCAGCATTTT.

The chain couples TRBV2 to TRBJ2-3; 14 bases fit TRBD2. The ends lost 8 bases at V and 6 bases at J; junction bases unmatched: 4. The CDR3 totals 14 residues. CDR1 is SNHLY and CDR2 is FYNNEI in the germline V gene. For the CDR3, the DNA is TGTGCCAGCGGACTAGCGGGGGGTTCGGATACGCAGTATTTT. Its protein product is CASGLAGGSDTQYF.

This clone was counted between two and nine times. This sequence joins TRBV6-5 and TRBJ2-7; the match to TRBD1 covers 8 bases. V lost 1 base to trimming and J lost 2 bases; unmatched junction nucleotides: 7. From germline, CDR1 is MNHEY and CDR2 SVGAGI. The CDR3 contains 16 residues. CDR3 amino acids: CASSYLGVRGPYEQYF. DNA of the CDR3: TGTGCCAGCAGTTACTTAGGGGTCAGGGGGCCCTACGAGCAGTACTTC.

The CDR3 sequence: CASTRGITPQHF. CDR3 sequence (DNA): TGTGCCAGTACGCGGGGCATCACGCCCCAGCATTTT. The rearrangement uses TRBV19 and TRBJ1-5; possibly TRBD1 for D (5 bases). The germline V and J ends were trimmed by 7 bases and 9 bases, with 13 bases remaining between them. The germline V gene has CDR1 LNHDA and CDR2 SQIVND (reference sequence). This CDR3 comprises 12 residues.

J is TRBJ1-6 and V is TRBV6-1; D unresolved. CDR1 is MNHNS, CDR2 SASEGT, per germline. Trimming left V 6 bases short and J 9 bases short, with 12 bases between. There are 13 residues in the CDR3. The CDR3 loop is CASRLRGGSPLHF. The CDR3 nucleotides are TGTGCCAGCAGGCTCCGCGGAGGTTCACCCCTCCACTTT.

On this clone: A much larger clone differs from this one at a single base, so this may be a read error. The J gene is TRBJ2-6, the V gene TRBV6-6; 7 bases map to TRBD1. After removal of 6 bases from V and 2 bases from J, the junction contained 4 bases not matched to a gene. The germline CDR1 and CDR2 sequences are MNHNY and SVGAGI (reference sequence). The CDR3 is made up of 15 amino acids. The CDR3 region is CASSLDRAGANVLTF. The CDR3 DNA is TGTGCCAGCAGCCTCGACAGGGCTGGGGCCAACGTCCTGACTTTC.

This clone came up a few times. This chain joins TRBV19 and TRBJ1-1; D is ambiguous. Per the germline V gene, CDR1 is LNHDA and CDR2 is SQIVND (reference sequence). V lost 3 bases to trimming and J lost 3 bases, with 8 bases between them. The CDR3 runs to 13 residues. The CDR3 loop is CASSIRVDTEAFF. The CDR3, as DNA: TGTGCCAGTAGTATCCGAGTGGACACTGAAGCTTTCTTT.

In its sample, this clone was seen a few times. The V gene is TRBV29-1, the J gene TRBJ2-7, with 9 bases identical to TRBD2. CDR1 and CDR2 from the germline V gene are SQVTM and ANQGSEA. V gave up 6 bases and J gave up 3 bases; unmatched junction bases: 12. The CDR3 totals 15 residues. In DNA form, the CDR3 reads TGCAGCGTCGCGTCCGGGACTAGCCTTATCTACGAGCAGTACTTC. Its translation: CSVASGTSLIYEQYF.

The V and J genes are TRBV6-5 and TRBJ1-1, with a tentative D call TRBD1 (6 bases). Germline CDR1 and CDR2: MNHEY and SVGAGI. Trimming stripped 4 bases from V and 4 bases from J, with 13 bases between. The CDR3 sequence is 14 residues long. CDR3 coding DNA: TGTGCCAGCAGTTCGCGGGGGGCGGGCACTGAAGCTTTCTTT. It yields the protein CASSSRGAGTEAFF.

The chain uses TRBV7-9 and TRBJ2-5, with a weak D call TRBD1 (5 bases). Trimming took 7 bases from V and 1 from J, leaving 13 bases between them. Germline loops: CDR1 SEHNR, CDR2 FQNEAQ (reference sequence). The CDR3 sequence is 14 residues long. The CDR3 region is CASNSGWVQETQYF. The CDR3 coding sequence is TGTGCCAGCAACTCAGGGTGGGTCCAAGAGACCCAGTACTTC.

There are a few counts of this clone. In nucleotides, the CDR3 is TGTGCCAGCAGCTTGCGGGGCGAGCAGTACTTC. Amino acid sequence: CASSLRGEQYF. The chain has TRBV28 and TRBJ2-7; possible D gene TRBD2, 6 bases. The CDR3 has 11 residues. Germline CDR1 is MDHEN and CDR2 is SYDVKM. V was pared by 6 bases and J by 6 bases, with 9 bases between.

The chain joins TRBV14 to TRBJ2-3, with TRBD2 matching 13 bases. Germline CDR1 and CDR2: SGHDN and FVKESK. The CDR3 spans 16 residues. The trim removed 3 bases at V and 7 bases at J, leaving 7 bases unmatched. CDR3: CASSQPGLAGVNTQYF. The CDR3 nucleotides read TGTGCCAGCAGCCAGCCCGGACTAGCGGGAGTGAATACGCAGTATTTT.

The rearrangement joins TRBV7-9 to TRBJ1-1; 7 bases agree with TRBD1. CDR3 length: 14 amino acids. The V segment lost 6 bases and the J segment 0 bases; nucleotides outside the gene matches: 4. From germline, CDR1 is SEHNR and CDR2 FQNEAQ (reference sequence). CDR3 amino acids: CASRRGTVNTEAFF. The DNA for the CDR3 is TGTGCCAGCAGACGCGGGACAGTGAACACTGAAGCTTTCTTT.